These 5 T cell receptor beta chains share one sample of origin, sequenced in a study of blood T cell repertoires in COVID-19. Assay used: immunoSEQ multiplex PCR; TCRdb lists only in-frame clones, some missing. This sample has about 180,000 clones; about 84% occur once, and the top ten carry more than 7.5%. Sequenced material: PBMCs or T cells enriched from blood (not recorded which). The receptors originated from a woman in her twenties or thirties who had recovered from COVID-19.

This chain uses TRBV10-3 with TRBJ2-7, with TRBD2 matching 10 bases. V was clipped by 0 bases and J by 3 bases; unmatched bases: 5. The CDR3 is 16 amino acids. In germline, CDR1 is ENHRY, CDR2 SYGVKD. CDR3 DNA: TGTGCCATCAGTGAGTCTGGAGCGGGAGGGCGCTACGAGCAGTACTTC. Translating it yields CAISESGAGGRYEQYF.

The gene calls are TRBV5-6 and TRBJ2-7, with 7 bases that match TRBD1. Germline trimming cut 4 bases from V and 2 bases from J; bases unmatched to any gene: 6. Germline V gene data show CDR1 as SGHDT and CDR2 as YYEEEE. CDR3 size: 14 residues. In nucleotides, the CDR3 is TGTGCCAGCAGCCAGGGACAGACCCCCTACGAGCAGTACTTC. Encoded protein: CASSQGQTPYEQYF.

The V and J genes are TRBV19 and TRBJ1-5; 7 bases line up with TRBD1. Germline V lookup: CDR1 LNHDA, CDR2 SQIVND (reference sequence). V shed 3 bases, J shed 6 bases, and the junction held 11 bases outside the gene matches. The CDR3 extends over 16 amino acids. The CDR3 bases are TGTGCCAGTAGTATTCTCGACAGGGTTGGGACTCAGCCCCAGCATTTT. It encodes CASSILDRVGTQPQHF.

V usage is TRBV5-4 and J usage is TRBJ2-5; the match to TRBD1 covers 7 bases. Looked up from germline, CDR1 is SGHNT and CDR2 is YYREEE (reference sequence). The trim removed 4 bases at V and 2 bases at J, leaving 11 bases unmatched. This CDR3 is 16 amino acids long. The CDR3 DNA sequence: TGTGCCAGCAGCAAGGGGACAGTGCTTCAACAAGAGACCCAGTACTTC. Translating it yields CASSKGTVLQQETQYF.

The gene calls are TRBV4-1 and TRBJ1-4; 7 bases are a match to TRBD1. Germline CDR1 reads MGHRA; CDR2 reads YSYEKL. J lost 12 bases, V lost 0 bases, and 13 bases had no gene match. The CDR3 has 16 amino acids. The CDR3 protein is CASSQDPPGGGAQLFF. The CDR3 DNA reads TGCGCCAGCAGCCAAGATCCTCCGGGAGGGGGCGCGCAACTGTTTTTT.